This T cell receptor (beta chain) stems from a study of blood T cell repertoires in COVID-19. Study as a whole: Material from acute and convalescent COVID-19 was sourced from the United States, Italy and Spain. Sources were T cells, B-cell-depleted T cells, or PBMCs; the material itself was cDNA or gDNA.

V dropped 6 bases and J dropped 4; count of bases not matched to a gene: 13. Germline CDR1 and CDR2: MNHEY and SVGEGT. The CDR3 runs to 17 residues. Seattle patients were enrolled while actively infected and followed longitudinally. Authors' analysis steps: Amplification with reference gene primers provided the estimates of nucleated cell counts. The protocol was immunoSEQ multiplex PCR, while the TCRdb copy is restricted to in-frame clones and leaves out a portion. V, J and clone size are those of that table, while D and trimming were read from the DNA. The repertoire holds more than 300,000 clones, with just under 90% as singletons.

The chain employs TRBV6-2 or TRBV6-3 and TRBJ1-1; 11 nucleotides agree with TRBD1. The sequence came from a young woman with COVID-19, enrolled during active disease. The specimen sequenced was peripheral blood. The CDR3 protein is CASSSNPGQGESTEAFF. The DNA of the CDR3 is TGTGCCAGCAGCTCTAACCCGGGACAGGGGGAAAGCACTGAAGCTTTCTTT.